This is a list of T cell receptor beta chains from one sample in a study of blood T cell repertoires in COVID-19. Assay used: immunoSEQ multiplex PCR; TCRdb lists only in-frame clones, some missing. The sample holds about 140,000 clones, 88% seen once. Sequenced sample: peripheral blood. Receptor source: a man aged 50 to 59 with active or convalescent COVID-19. Each CDR3 is given with its conserved first and last residue. D genes are given only for firm matches. The listing skips clone size in some rows; elsewhere it reads once, few, many or a size class.

>NA|TRBJ1-1|NA|TRBV12-3/TRBV12-4
CASRREVGEAFF
TGTGCCAGCAGGAGGGAGGTTGGGGAAGCTTTCTTT
>NA|TRBJ2-7|NA|TRBV11-2
CASSPRQESYEQYF
TGTGCCAGCAGCCCCCGACAGGAGTCCTACGAGCAGTACTTC
>TRBD1|TRBJ1-5|few|TRBV27
CASSRQGVNQPQHF
TGTGCCAGCAGTAGACAGGGGGTCAATCAGCCCCAGCATTTT
>NA|TRBJ2-1|NA|TRBV24-1
CATSEGGRALGEQFF
TGTGCCACCAGTGAAGGGGGGAGGGCCCTCGGCGAGCAGTTCTTC
>NA|TRBJ1-4|NA|TRBV7-2
CASSLDTFEGREKLFF
TGTGCCAGCAGCTTAGATACGTTTGAGGGCAGAGAAAAACTGTTTTTT
>TRBD2|TRBJ2-1|NA|TRBV14
CASSPFWEGGLDEQFF
TGTGCCAGCAGCCCCTTTTGGGAGGGAGGGCTGGATGAGCAGTTCTTC
>TRBD1|TRBJ2-2|NA|TRBV4-3
CASSQDRDRPTGELFF
TGCGCCAGCAGCCAAGACCGGGACAGACCGACCGGGGAGCTGTTTTTT
>NA|TRBJ2-7|NA|TRBV3-1/TRBV3-2
CASRTAKSYEQYF
TGTGCCAGCAGGACAGCAAAATCCTACGAGCAGTACTTC
>TRBD1|TRBJ1-1|NA|TRBV9
CASSPGTGNTEAFF
TGTGCCAGCAGCCCAGGGACAGGGAACACTGAAGCTTTCTTT
>TRBD1|TRBJ1-3|NA|TRBV3-1/TRBV3-2
CASSPWDRRRNTIYF
TGTGCCAGCAGCCCCTGGGACAGGAGGAGGAACACCATATATTTT
>TRBD2|TRBJ2-1|NA|TRBV12-3/TRBV12-4
CASSSQPGLEEFF
TGTGCCAGCAGCTCCCAGCCGGGACTAGAAGAGTTCTTC
>NA|TRBJ2-6|NA|TRBV5-1
CASSLGGSGANVLTF
TGCGCCAGCAGCTTGGGAGGGTCTGGGGCCAACGTCCTGACTTTC
>TRBD2|TRBJ2-7|NA|TRBV28
CASSITSGGPYEQYF
TGTGCCAGCAGTATCACTAGCGGAGGCCCCTACGAGCAGTACTTC
>TRBD2|TRBJ2-2|NA|TRBV19
CASSLGLAGRVLVGSPGELFF
TGTGCCAGTAGTCTCGGACTAGCGGGGAGGGTTTTAGTTGGTTCTCCCGGGGAGCTGTTTTTT
>TRBD1|TRBJ1-1|once|TRBV28
CASRPTGGDEAFF
TGTGCCAGCAGACCTACAGGGGGCGATGAAGCTTTCTTT
>NA|TRBJ1-5|NA|TRBV24-1
CATSAFGGSAQHF
TGTGCCACCAGTGCCTTCGGAGGATCAGCCCAGCATTTT
>TRBD1|TRBJ2-2|NA|TRBV7-9
CAGHGRDSYTGELFF
TGTGCCGGGCATGGCCGGGACAGCTACACCGGGGAGCTGTTTTTT
>NA|TRBJ2-5|NA|TRBV7-2
CASSLDRRETQYF
TGTGCCAGCAGCTTAGACCGGAGGGAGACCCAGTACTTC
>NA|TRBJ1-2|NA|TRBV29-1
CSVLGVVYGYTF
TGCAGCGTTTTAGGGGTAGTGTATGGCTACACCTTC
>NA|TRBJ1-1|NA|TRBV6-5
CASTFGGGRGTEAFF
TGTGCCAGCACCTTTGGGGGAGGGAGAGGAACTGAAGCTTTCTTT
>NA|TRBJ2-5|NA|TRBV4-2
CASSQGNSQETQYF
TGTGCCAGCAGCCAAGGTAACTCGCAAGAGACCCAGTACTTC
>NA|TRBJ1-6|NA|TRBV27
CASIERDNSPLHF
TGTGCCAGCATCGAGAGGGATAATTCACCCCTCCACTTT
>TRBD2|TRBJ2-2|NA|TRBV18
CASSLSGLAGGPNTGELFF
TGTGCCAGCTCACTTTCGGGACTAGCGGGAGGGCCGAACACCGGGGAGCTGTTTTTT
>TRBD2|TRBJ2-5|NA|TRBV28
CASSPRALGRRIIAGDGETQYF
TGTGCCAGCAGTCCACGGGCCTTGGGCAGGAGAATTATAGCGGGAGACGGAGAGACCCAGTACTTC
>TRBD1|TRBJ2-5|NA|TRBV18
CASSDLLQGRQETQYF
TGTGCCAGCTCAGACCTCCTACAGGGGCGACAAGAGACCCAGTACTTC
>NA|TRBJ1-6|NA|TRBV7-2
CASSLGTNLNSPLHF
TGTGCCAGCAGCTTAGGGACAAATCTAAATTCACCCCTCCACTTT
>TRBD1|TRBJ1-4|NA|TRBV5-1
CASSLDPGGYLNEKLFF
TGCGCCAGCAGCTTGGACCCAGGGGGCTACCTAAATGAAAAACTGTTTTTT
>TRBD1|TRBJ2-1|NA|TRBV24-1
CATSETGGMNEQFF
TGTGCCACCAGTGAGACAGGGGGCATGAATGAGCAGTTCTTC
>NA|TRBJ1-4|NA|TRBV5-1
CASSLGAMNEKLFF
TGCGCCAGCAGCTTAGGGGCGATGAATGAAAAACTGTTTTTT
>TRBD1|TRBJ1-1|NA|TRBV5-1
CASSRTGGITEAFF
TGCGCCAGCAGCAGGACAGGGGGAATCACTGAAGCTTTCTTT
>NA|TRBJ2-5|NA|TRBV27
CASSRNNDGQETQYF
TGTGCCAGCAGCCGAAACAACGACGGGCAAGAGACCCAGTACTTC
>NA|TRBJ1-3|NA|TRBV29-1
CSVGTAGNTIYF
TGCAGCGTTGGGACTGCTGGAAACACCATATATTTT
>TRBD2|TRBJ2-5|NA|TRBV6-5
CASSYSSGRETQYF
TGTGCCAGCAGTTACTCTAGCGGGAGAGAGACCCAGTACTTC
>TRBD1|TRBJ2-7|NA|TRBV5-8
CASSSYRGSEQYF
TGTGCCAGCAGCTCTTACAGGGGGTCCGAGCAGTACTTC
>NA|TRBJ2-5|NA|TRBV18
CASSPAGTIETQYF
TGTGCCAGCTCCCCGGCCGGGACAATCGAGACCCAGTACTTC
>NA|TRBJ1-2|NA|TRBV29-1
CSVAPRQASNYGYTF
TGCAGCGTTGCGCCACGACAGGCTTCTAACTATGGCTACACCTTC
>NA|TRBJ1-1|NA|TRBV11-2
CASSSWGRENTEAFF
TGTGCCAGCAGCTCTTGGGGCAGGGAGAACACTGAAGCTTTCTTT
>TRBD1|TRBJ1-2|NA|TRBV15
CATSGRDSPVSGYTF
TGTGCCACCAGCGGGCGGGACAGCCCTGTCTCTGGCTACACCTTC
>NA|TRBJ1-2|NA|TRBV7-9
CASSMDSFYGYTF
TGTGCCAGCAGCATGGACAGTTTCTATGGCTACACCTTC
>NA|TRBJ1-1|NA|TRBV19
CASSNVQEAFF
TGTGCCAGTAGTAATGTCCAGGAAGCTTTCTTT
>NA|TRBJ1-5|NA|TRBV19
CASSIQGKNQPQHF
TGTGCCAGTAGTATACAGGGGAAAAATCAGCCCCAGCATTTT
>NA|TRBJ2-1|NA|TRBV5-1
CASSINQRKSSYNEQFF
TGCGCCAGCAGCATCAACCAGCGGAAGAGCTCCTACAATGAGCAGTTCTTC
>TRBD1|TRBJ2-6|NA|TRBV29-1
CSVGQASSGANVLTF
TGCAGCGTAGGACAGGCTAGCTCTGGGGCCAACGTCCTGACTTTC
>TRBD1|TRBJ2-3|NA|TRBV19
CASRTGNTDTQYF
TGTGCCAGTAGGACAGGGAACACAGATACGCAGTATTTT
>TRBD1|TRBJ1-5|NA|TRBV4-3
CASSQNRGDQPQHF
TGCGCCAGCAGCCAAAACAGGGGGGATCAGCCCCAGCATTTT
>TRBD1|TRBJ1-2|NA|TRBV29-1
CSVEDFDRGLNWGYTF
TGCAGCGTTGAAGATTTTGACAGGGGGCTTAATTGGGGCTACACCTTC
>NA|TRBJ2-7|NA|TRBV5-4
CASSLRGIYEQYF
TGTGCCAGCAGCCTCAGGGGTATTTACGAGCAGTACTTC
>TRBD1|TRBJ2-7|NA|TRBV27
CASSNRGPLYEQYF
TGTGCCAGCAGCAACAGGGGTCCCCTCTACGAGCAGTACTTC
>NA|TRBJ2-7|NA|TRBV15
CATSREGGEQYF
TGTGCCACCAGCAGAGAAGGGGGCGAGCAGTACTTC
>TRBD1|TRBJ1-2|NA|TRBV7-2
CASSPDRVYGYTF
TGTGCCAGCAGCCCGGACAGGGTCTATGGCTACACCTTC
>TRBD1|TRBJ2-3|NA|TRBV27
CASRAKGPKTGGGRDTQYF
TGTGCCAGCAGGGCAAAGGGACCGAAGACAGGGGGCGGCCGAGATACGCAGTATTTT
>TRBD2|TRBJ2-3|NA|TRBV6-1
CASSERISGRTDTQYF
TGTGCCAGCAGTGAAAGGATTAGCGGGAGGACAGATACGCAGTATTTT
>NA|TRBJ2-1|NA|TRBV7-9
CASSFGGGEQFF
TGTGCCAGCAGCTTTGGTGGCGGTGAGCAGTTCTTC
>NA|TRBJ1-3|few|TRBV13
CASSFDRTGNTIYF
TGTGCCAGCAGCTTTGACAGAACTGGAAACACCATATATTTT
>NA|TRBJ1-5|NA|TRBV3-1/TRBV3-2
CASSQELRTDSNQPQHF
TGTGCCAGCAGCCAAGAATTAAGGACAGATAGCAATCAGCCCCAGCATTTT
>NA|TRBJ2-1|once|TRBV9
CASSEGGSSYNEQFF
TGTGCCAGCAGCGAGGGGGGGAGCTCCTACAATGAGCAGTTCTTC
>TRBD2|TRBJ2-3|NA|TRBV5-1
CASSASGSDTQYF
TGCGCCAGCTCGGCTAGCGGGTCAGATACGCAGTATTTT
>TRBD1|TRBJ2-2|NA|TRBV24-1
CATRRDSSTGELFF
TGTGCCACCCGACGGGACAGCTCCACCGGGGAGCTGTTTTTT
>TRBD1|TRBJ2-7|NA|TRBV11-1
CASSPPGTAPHEQYF
TGTGCCAGCAGTCCCCCCGGGACAGCGCCCCACGAGCAGTACTTC
>TRBD2|TRBJ2-5|NA|TRBV6-5
CASRAGLAGKETQYF
TGTGCCAGCAGGGCGGGACTAGCGGGAAAAGAGACCCAGTACTTC